This TCR beta chain came from a study of shared clonotypes between healthy human individuals. TCRdb's copy holds only in-frame clones and misses some; the assay was immunoSEQ multiplex PCR. The repertoire consists of roughly 500,000 clones, with approximately 95% occurring once and the leading ten covering less than 0.06%. Germline V gives CDR1 LNHDA, CDR2 SQIVND (reference sequence). The CDR3 consists of 12 residues. V dropped 2 bases and J dropped 1 base, with 0 bases sitting between them. Naive CD4+ cells were CD45RA-selected; the remaining cells were memory. Turning to this clone: Other DNA sequences within the sample encode an identical CDR3.

The origin of this receptor is a woman in her twenties or thirties in good health. V is TRBV19 and J is TRBJ2-1; D ambiguous. The specimen sequenced was naive CD4+ T cells sorted from blood. The subset denotes: CD45RA+ positively selected. CDR3 nucleotides: TGTGCCAGTAGTATATCCTACAATGAGCAGTTCTTC. It yields the protein CASSISYNEQFF.